This T cell receptor (beta chain) originates from a study of blood T cell repertoires in COVID-19. At the level of the study: Italy, Spain and the United States were the sources of the convalescent and acute COVID-19 samples. In each case, the material was cDNA or gDNA derived from T cells, B-cell-depleted T cells, or PBMCs.

This clone has only one observation. Study processing details: For nucleated cells, counts were estimated from reference gene primer amplification. The data were produced by immunoSEQ multiplex PCR, yet TCRdb's version contains in-frame clones alone and is incomplete. The V and J calls and clone size are taken from that table; D and trimming were inferred from the DNA. The sample consists of about 200,000 clones, 75% to 85% of them appearing once. This sequence originates from a human donor in a cohort sampled during active COVID-19. Material: peripheral blood.

The CDR3 region is CASNGGNTEAFF. The CDR3 DNA reads as TGTGCCAGCAACGGGGGGAACACTGAAGCTTTCTTT. This chain joins TRBV27 and TRBJ1-1, with D perhaps TRBD1 (5 bases). The V and J ends lost 7 bases and 1 base respectively, with 7 bases between them. The CDR3 runs 12 residues. CDR1 and CDR2 (germline): MNHEY, SMNVEV (reference sequence).